One and the same sample provided the 19 T cell receptor beta chains below, sequenced in a study of CD8+ T cells in alopecia areata. RNA extraction was followed by reverse transcription into cDNA, which acted as the sequencing template. Libraries were prepared by immunoSEQ multiplex PCR; TCRdb keeps only in-frame clonotypes and omits some of them. This table holds approximately 99,000 clones, approximately 60% found once. The sample was CD8+ T cells sorted from blood. The receptors derive from a human donor in good health.

This clone has just a few counts. V usage is TRBV5-6 and J usage is TRBJ2-7, with 10 bases aligning to TRBD1. The germline V gene has CDR1 SGHDT and CDR2 YYEEEE. The CDR3 is 14 residues long. With 4 bases clipped from V and 6 bases from J, the junction kept 7 bases outside the gene matches. The CDR3 reads CASSVGTGVFEQYF. DNA for the CDR3: TGTGCCAGCAGCGTCGGGACAGGGGTTTTCGAGCAGTACTTC.

This clone occurred a few times. The rearrangement links TRBV4-2 to TRBJ2-5; tentatively, D is TRBD1 (7 bases). V lost 0 bases to trimming and J lost 3 bases, with 11 bases between them. The germline V gene encodes CDR1 LGHNA and CDR2 YNFKEQ. The CDR3 loop spans 15 amino acids. CDR3 protein: CASSQEDREEETQYF. CDR3 nucleotide sequence: TGTGCCAGCAGCCAAGAAGACAGGGAGGAAGAGACCCAGTACTTC.

A word on this clone: A read error may account for a junction end that differs from germline. The chain combines TRBV5-6 with TRBJ2-5; no reliable D call. CDR3 length: 14 residues. The germline gives CDR1 SGHDT, CDR2 YYEEEE. The CDR3 coding sequence is TGTGCCAGCAGCCCCCCGGGTCCCTCCAGGACGAAGGACTTC. Translated, it gives CASSPPGPSRTKDF.

The chain employs TRBV6-1 and TRBJ1-1, with D uncertain. This CDR3 has 14 residues. The germline V and J ends were trimmed by 8 bases and 0 bases, with 13 bases remaining between them. Germline V gene lookup returns CDR1 MNHNS and CDR2 SASEGT. CDR3: CASAARVVNTEAFF. CDR3 nucleotides: TGTGCCAGCGCGGCACGCGTGGTGAACACTGAAGCTTTCTTT.

This chain uses TRBV7-6 with TRBJ1-5, with D perhaps matching TRBD1 (6 bases). The CDR3 is 19 residues long. CDR1 SGHVS and CDR2 FNYEAQ come from the germline V gene. V gave up 5 bases and J gave up 0 bases, with 23 bases separating them. CDR3 residues: CASSASRDKGGYSNQPQHF. The CDR3 DNA reads as TGTGCCAGCAGCGCTTCCCGGGACAAGGGGGGTTATAGCAATCAGCCCCAGCATTTT.

Notes on this clone: The same CDR3 can be traced to other DNA sequences in this sample. The chain employs TRBV29-1 and TRBJ1-2; D not certain. In germline, CDR1 is SQVTM, CDR2 ANQGSEA. This CDR3 contains 10 residues. Trimming removed 4 bases at V and 3 bases at J, with 3 bases between. CDR3 in DNA: TGCAGCGTTGCTGACTATGGCTACACCTTC. It is translated as CSVADYGYTF.

A single count supports this clone. V is TRBV7-2 and J is TRBJ2-2; D is perhaps TRBD2 (6 bases). The CDR3 spans 13 residues. The V end was cut by 5 bases, the J end by 8 bases, with 12 bases between. Germline CDR1 and CDR2: SGHTA and FQGNSA. CDR3 residues: CASSPSAGGELFF. In DNA form, the CDR3 reads TGTGCCAGCAGCCCTAGCGCGGGGGGGGAGCTGTTTTTT.

V is TRBV19 and J is TRBJ2-1; D is unresolved. Germline V gene lookup returns CDR1 LNHDA and CDR2 SQIVND (reference sequence). The CDR3 spans 12 residues. Trimming took off 4 bases at V and 4 bases at J, with 5 bases between the two ends. The CDR3 here is CASSRGYNEQFF. DNA of the CDR3: TGTGCCAGTAGTAGAGGTTACAATGAGCAGTTCTTC.

This clone was counted between two and nine times. The chain combines TRBV25-1 with TRBJ2-3, with D unresolved. This CDR3 has 13 residues. Trimming shortened V by 6 bases and J by 4 bases, and 11 bases separated the two germline ends. Germline V lookup: CDR1 MGHDK, CDR2 SYGVNS. DNA of the CDR3: TGTGCCAGCAGGGATAGTGGCGCAGATACGCAGTATTTT. Protein: CASRDSGADTQYF.

This clone was found a few times. The rearrangement links TRBV4-1 to TRBJ1-5; D is uncertain. This CDR3 comprises 14 residues. Looked up from germline, CDR1 is MGHRA and CDR2 is YSYEKL. V was clipped by 1 base and J by 7 bases, with 11 bases between them. The CDR3 here is CASSQVSGFQPQHF. CDR3 coding DNA: TGCGCCAGCAGCCAAGTGAGTGGGTTCCAGCCCCAGCATTTT.

The chain links TRBV28 to TRBJ2-7, with 9 positions matching TRBD1. Germline V gene lookup returns CDR1 MDHEN and CDR2 SYDVKM. Trimming cost V 4 bases and J 1 base; bases outside gene matches: 8. The CDR3 has 16 residues. The chain's CDR3 is CASSSRDRVFSYEQYF. In DNA form, the CDR3 reads TGTGCCAGCAGTTCACGGGACAGGGTGTTTTCCTACGAGCAGTACTTC.

The chain employs TRBV4-3 and TRBJ1-4; possible D gene TRBD1, 6 bases. The CDR3 is made up of 16 amino acids. Trimming shortened V by 1 base and J by 8 bases, and 17 bases separated the two germline ends. Looked up from germline, CDR1 is LGHNA and CDR2 is YSLEER. The CDR3 nucleotides read TGCGCCAGCAGCCAAGTCGATCAGGGGTCGGGAGAAAAACTGTTTTTT. Amino acid sequence: CASSQVDQGSGEKLFF.

The rearrangement links TRBV27 to TRBJ2-3, with D perhaps TRBD2 (6 bases). V lost 0 bases and J lost 6, with 28 bases in between. The germline V gene encodes CDR1 MNHEY and CDR2 SMNVEV (reference sequence). The CDR3 runs 20 residues. The CDR3 reads CASSLSAGPSVRGTADTQYF. The CDR3 DNA follows: TGTGCCAGCAGTTTATCGGCGGGGCCGTCTGTTCGTGGTACGGCGGATACGCAGTATTTT.

In its sample, this clone was seen a few times. The chain links TRBV5-5 to TRBJ1-1; D is uncertain. This CDR3 spans 15 amino acids. V was trimmed by 0 bases and J by 0 bases, leaving 9 bases between them. Germline CDR1 and CDR2: SGHKS and YYEKEE (reference sequence). The chain's CDR3 is CASSLEKALNTEAFF. The CDR3 nucleotides are TGTGCCAGCAGCTTGGAGAAGGCCCTGAACACTGAAGCTTTCTTT.

The rearrangement uses TRBV2 and TRBJ1-5; TRBD1 might be the D (6 bases). The CDR3 sequence is 15 residues long. Germline V gene sequence: CDR1 SNHLY, CDR2 FYNNEI. Trimming shortened V by 6 bases and J by 4 bases, and 16 bases separated the two germline ends. DNA for the CDR3: TGTGCCAGCAGATCGAGGGGGGCGGATAATCAGCCCCAGCATTTT. Protein product: CASRSRGADNQPQHF.

This clone was seen a few times. V usage is TRBV2 and J usage is TRBJ2-7, with unresolved D. CDR1 is SNHLY, CDR2 FYNNEI, per germline. This CDR3 region has 15 residues. V was clipped by 3 bases and J by 4 bases, with 16 bases between them. For the CDR3, the DNA is TGTGCCAGCAGTGACCTTTCAGTAGCCGCTTACGAGCAGTACTTC. The encoded protein is CASSDLSVAAYEQYF.

This sequence joins TRBV19 and TRBJ1-1, with no clear D. The CDR3 length is 11 residues. V lost 5 bases to trimming and J lost 11 bases, with 12 bases between them. Germline CDR1 reads LNHDA; CDR2 reads SQIVND (reference sequence). As DNA, the CDR3 is TGTGCCAGTAGTGGGCCTTCTGGGGCTTTCTTT. It yields the protein CASSGPSGAFF.

The V and J genes are TRBV9 and TRBJ2-3; D gene uncertain. The CDR3 is 14 amino acids. CDR1 SGDLS and CDR2 YYNGEE come from the germline V gene. V lost 0 bases and J lost 2, with 7 bases in between. The CDR3 bases are TGTGCCAGCAGCGTAGGGGGTCCCACAGATACGCAGTATTTT. Its translation: CASSVGGPTDTQYF.

The J gene is TRBJ2-5, the V gene TRBV5-1; TRBD2 is a possible D gene (6 bases). Germline assignment: CDR1 SGHRS and CDR2 YFSETQ. Trimming removed 0 bases at V and 0 bases at J, with 12 bases between. CDR3 length: 16 residues. The CDR3 DNA reads as TGCGCCAGCAGCTTGGCGGGGGACTGGTACCAAGAGACCCAGTACTTC. Amino acid sequence: CASSLAGDWYQETQYF.